These 6 T cell receptor beta chains were all obtained from the same sample, sequenced in a study of T-cell reconstitution after alpha-beta-depleted transplantation in children. Researchers prepared the TCRbeta library using unique molecular identifiers, the study reports. TCRdb re-derived calls from the PCR reads in MiXCR, one entry per CDR3 protein. The sample yields about 610,000 distinct CDR3 sequences, 10% to 13% seen once. Here the sequenced sample was PBMCs from the stem cell graft donor, taken from the stem cell graft. The receptors stem from a human donor who donated a stem cell graft to a child with acute myeloid leukemia.

There are a few counts of this clonotype. Sequence at one end of the junction differs from germline and may be a read error. V usage is TRBV6-1 and J usage is TRBJ1-6, with D unresolved. The V gene's germline CDR1 is MNHNS and CDR2 SASEGT. This CDR3 is 14 amino acids long. The DNA of the CDR3 is TGTGCCAGCAGCGAAGGACGTGGTAATTCACCCCTCCACTTT. It specifies CASSEGRGNSPLHF.

The J gene is TRBJ2-3, the V gene TRBV25-1; 7 nucleotides line up with TRBD2. J lost 8 bases, V lost 6 bases, and 2 bases had no gene match. Germline V CDR1 and CDR2: MGHDK, SYGVNS. CDR3 size: 11 residues. The CDR3 coding sequence is TGTGCCAGCAGGAGCGGGACTACGCAGTATTTT. It specifies CASRSGTTQYF.

The J gene is TRBJ1-5, the V gene TRBV7-6; maybe TRBD1 (6 bases). Trimming removed 5 bases at V and 3 bases at J, with 11 bases between. Germline V gene sequence: CDR1 SGHVS, CDR2 FNYEAQ. The CDR3 is made up of 14 amino acids. CDR3 residues: CASSAQGTNQPQHF. The CDR3 DNA reads TGTGCCAGCAGCGCACAGGGTACCAATCAGCCCCAGCATTTT.

This clonotype was counted only a few times. This chain joins TRBV9 and TRBJ2-7, with D perhaps matching TRBD2 (5 bases). Trimming pared 4 bases from V and 3 bases from J, leaving 14 bases between. From germline, CDR1 is SGDLS and CDR2 YYNGEE. The CDR3 extends over 14 amino acids. The chain's CDR3 is CASSPRVGGYEQYF. In DNA form, the CDR3 reads TGTGCCAGCAGCCCGCGGGTAGGCGGCTACGAGCAGTACTTC.

This clonotype was seen a few times. The CDR3 protein is CASSLESGGPFYEQYF. As DNA, the CDR3 is TGCGCCAGCAGCTTGGAGTCGGGAGGGCCCTTCTACGAGCAGTACTTC. The chain couples TRBV5-1 to TRBJ2-7; 8 nucleotides line up with TRBD2. Germline assignment: CDR1 SGHRS and CDR2 YFSETQ. CDR3 length: 16 amino acids. V lost 0 bases and J lost 3; bases outside the gene matches: 8.

This clonotype showed up many times. The CDR3 reads CASSQGSWGGDIQYF. CDR3 DNA: TGTGCCAGCAGCCAAGGGTCTTGGGGAGGAGACATTCAGTACTTC. The rearrangement uses TRBV3-1 and TRBJ2-4, with D tentatively TRBD2 (6 bases). CDR3 length: 15 amino acids. The ends were cut back, 1 base at V and 8 bases at J, with 15 bases in the middle. Germline V lookup: CDR1 LGHDT, CDR2 YNNKEL (reference sequence).